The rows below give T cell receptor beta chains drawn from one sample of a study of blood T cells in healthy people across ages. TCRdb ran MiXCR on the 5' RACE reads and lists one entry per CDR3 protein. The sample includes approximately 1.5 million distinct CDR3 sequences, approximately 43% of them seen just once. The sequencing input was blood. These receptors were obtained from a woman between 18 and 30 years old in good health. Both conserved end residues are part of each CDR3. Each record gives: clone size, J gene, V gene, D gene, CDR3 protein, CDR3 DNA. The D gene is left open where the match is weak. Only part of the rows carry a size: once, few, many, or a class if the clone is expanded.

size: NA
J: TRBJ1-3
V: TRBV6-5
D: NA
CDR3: CASSPGRSARNTIYF
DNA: TGTGCCAGCAGTCCTGGCAGATCGGCCAGAAACACCATATATTTT

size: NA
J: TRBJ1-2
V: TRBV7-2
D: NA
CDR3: CASSFTRGPLNYGYTF
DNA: TGTGCCAGCAGTTTTACTAGGGGCCCACTAAACTATGGCTACACCTTC

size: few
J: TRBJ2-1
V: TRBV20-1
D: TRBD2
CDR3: CSASSGRGSYNEQFF
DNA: TGCAGTGCTAGTAGCGGGAGGGGTTCCTACAATGAGCAGTTCTTC

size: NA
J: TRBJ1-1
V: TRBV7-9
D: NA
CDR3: CASSLWWDTEAFF
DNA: TGTGCCAGCAGCTTATGGTGGGACACTGAAGCTTTCTTT

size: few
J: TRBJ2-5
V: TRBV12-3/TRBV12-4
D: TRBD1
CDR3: CASSLGDRGFETQYF
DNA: TGTGCCAGCAGTTTGGGGGACAGGGGGTTCGAGACCCAGTACTTC

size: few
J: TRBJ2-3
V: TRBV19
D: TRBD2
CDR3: CASSSGPKAGDTQYF
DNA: TGTGCCAGTTCTAGCGGGCCCAAAGCAGGAGATACGCAGTATTTT

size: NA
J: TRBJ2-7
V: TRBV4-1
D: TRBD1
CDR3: CASAGDSPYEQYF
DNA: TGCGCCAGCGCAGGGGACAGTCCCTACGAGCAGTACTTC

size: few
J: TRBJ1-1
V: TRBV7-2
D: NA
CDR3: CASSLWGVGLGNTEAFF
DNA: TGTGCCAGCAGCTTATGGGGGGTTGGGTTGGGGAACACTGAAGCTTTCTTT

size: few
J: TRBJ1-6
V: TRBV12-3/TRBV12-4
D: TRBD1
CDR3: CASTGTGGNYNSPLHF
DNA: TGTGCCAGCACCGGGACAGGGGGCAACTATAATTCACCCCTCCACTTT

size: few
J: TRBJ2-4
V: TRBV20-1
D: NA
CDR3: CSARLPGDLAKNIQYF
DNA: TGCAGTGCTAGACTCCCCGGTGATCTAGCCAAAAACATTCAGTACTTC

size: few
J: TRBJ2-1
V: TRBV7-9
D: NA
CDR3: CASSDVKRDEQFF
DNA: TGTGCCAGCAGCGATGTCAAAAGGGATGAGCAGTTCTTC

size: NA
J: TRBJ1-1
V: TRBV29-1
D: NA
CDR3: CSGIEGNTEAFF
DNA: TGCAGTGGGATAGAAGGTAACACTGAAGCTTTCTTT

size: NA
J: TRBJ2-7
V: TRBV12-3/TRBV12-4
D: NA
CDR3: CASSADTSYEQYF
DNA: TGTGCCAGCAGTGCCGACACTAGCTACGAGCAGTACTTC

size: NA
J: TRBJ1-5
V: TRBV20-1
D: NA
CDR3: CSASGAPGQPQHF
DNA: TGCAGTGCGTCGGGGGCTCCCGGTCAGCCCCAGCATTTT

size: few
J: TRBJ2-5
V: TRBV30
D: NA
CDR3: CAWNTYQETQYF
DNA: TGTGCCTGGAACACCTACCAAGAGACCCAGTACTTC

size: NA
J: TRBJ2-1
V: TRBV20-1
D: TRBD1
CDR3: CSAKQGYDEQFF
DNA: TGCAGTGCCAAACAGGGGTACGATGAGCAGTTCTTC

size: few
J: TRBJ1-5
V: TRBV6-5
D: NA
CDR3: CASKSPYSNQPQHF
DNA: TGTGCCAGCAAAAGTCCCTATAGCAATCAGCCCCAGCATTTT

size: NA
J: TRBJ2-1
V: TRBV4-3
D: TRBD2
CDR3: CASSQGHQAGGYNEQFF
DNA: TGCGCCAGCAGCCAAGGGCATCAGGCGGGGGGTTACAATGAGCAGTTCTTC

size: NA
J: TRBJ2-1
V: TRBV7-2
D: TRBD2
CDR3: CACSLGGGTYNEQFF
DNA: TGTGCCTGCAGCTTAGGCGGGGGGACCTACAATGAGCAGTTCTTC

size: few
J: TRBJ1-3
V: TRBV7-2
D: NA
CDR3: CASSLGGTGGNTIYF
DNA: TGTGCCAGCAGCTTAGGCGGGACGGGAGGAAATACCATATATTTT